This entry is about one T cell receptor (beta chain). Antigen: not known. This record belongs to a study of vaccination and CD4 T cells after COVID-19. Points from the study as a whole: In median terms, SARS-CoV-2-reactive clonotypes went from approximately 21 to 40, a nonsignificant rise.

The study sequenced cultured CD4+ T cell DNA using the Oncomine TCR Beta short-read assay. TCRdb recomputed calls from the PCR reads with MiXCR, one row per CDR3 protein. Seen here are about 8,900 distinct CDR3 sequences, 64% observed once, and the top ten hold 30%. The treatment: 10-day PBMC culture with coronavirus spike peptide pools or control peptides (ViraFEST assay). The CDR3 is 14 residues long. V dropped 0 bases and J dropped 2; count of bases not matched to a gene: 0. Germline V gene sequence: CDR1 KGHSH, CDR2 LQKENI. Sequenced material: CD4+ T cells from blood, cultured in vitro. V is TRBV18 and J is TRBJ2-5; 7 bases align to TRBD1. This clonotype was sampled from a human donor who had recovered from COVID-19. CDR3 loop: CASSPPGQQETQYF. CDR3 DNA: TGTGCCAGCTCACCACCGGGACAGCAAGAGACCCAGTACTTC.